A single sample is the source of the 19 T cell receptor beta chains below, sequenced in a study of regulatory T cells in long-lasting Graves disease. The time point was: newly diagnosed GD, antithyroid drugs for less than 3 months. Extracted RNA from PBMCs served as the source of the TCR library. Construction of TCR beta libraries relied on iRepertoire HTBI primers and on Arm-PCR targeting CDR3 regions. Using its own MiXCR run on the multiplex PCR reads, TCRdb lists one record per CDR3 protein. The sample has 530,000 or so distinct CDR3 sequences, roughly 12% seen once. This sample was also put to use in a study of T cells in Graves' hyperthyroidism and ophthalmopathy.

Material: peripheral blood mononuclear cells (PBMCs), obtained at new diagnosis, from a patient treated with antithyroid drugs. These receptors came from a man under 40 with Graves disease.

The chain carries TRBV13 and TRBJ2-4; 8 bases fit TRBD2. The CDR3 spans 15 residues. The junction had 7 bases not matched to a gene; V was cut back by 2 bases and J by 7 bases. Per the germline V gene, CDR1 is PRHDT and CDR2 is FYEKMQ (reference sequence). In nucleotides, the CDR3 is TGTGCCAGCAGCTTATCATCGGCTAGCGGGAACATTCAGTACTTC. This codes for CASSLSSASGNIQYF.

The sample holds a few counts of this clonotype. This chain joins TRBV27 and TRBJ1-3; D is unclear. CDR1 and CDR2 (germline): MNHEY, SMNVEV (reference sequence). This CDR3 is 14 amino acids long. Trimming cost V 6 bases and J 8 bases, with 17 bases left between them. The CDR3 reads CASSSTRVADTIYF. CDR3 nucleotide sequence: TGTGCCAGCAGCTCCACAAGGGTCGCGGACACCATATATTTT.

This clonotype has ten or more counts. This chain uses TRBV2 with TRBJ2-1, with D unresolved. The CDR3 extends over 12 amino acids. Trimming cost V 3 bases and J 7 bases, with 7 bases left between them. Germline CDR1 is SNHLY and CDR2 is FYNNEI. The CDR3 DNA follows: TGTGCCAGCAGTGAGTTTTATAATGAGCAGTTCTTC. Translation: CASSEFYNEQFF.

This clonotype was seen ten or more times. The rearrangement joins TRBV6-1 to TRBJ1-2, with D hard to call. CDR1 is MNHNS and CDR2 is SASEGT in the germline V gene. The CDR3 spans 13 residues. Trimming took 6 bases from V and 7 from J, leaving 15 bases between them. DNA for the CDR3: TGTGCCAGCAGCCTCCCCAGCATGGGTGGCTACACCTTC. Translating it yields CASSLPSMGGYTF.

The V call is TRBV19, the J call TRBJ1-1; 8 nucleotides agree with TRBD1. Trimming took 6 bases from V and 4 from J; bases not matched to a gene: 10. Germline V lookup: CDR1 LNHDA, CDR2 SQIVND (reference sequence). This CDR3 region has 15 residues. CDR3 in DNA: TGTGCCAGTAGCCCTGCGGACAGGGAAGGCACTGAAGCTTTCTTT. Translation gives CASSPADREGTEAFF.

This clonotype has more than one count but fewer than ten. V gene TRBV10-3 combines with J gene TRBJ1-1; the D gene is possibly TRBD1 (5 bases). The CDR3 loop spans 13 amino acids. The V gene lost 6 bases and the J gene lost 1 base, with 9 bases spanning the gap. Germline CDR1 ENHRY, CDR2 SYGVKD. CDR3 in DNA: TGTGCCATCAGGGGGGGTGCGAACACTGAAGCTTTCTTT. It yields the protein CAIRGGANTEAFF.

At least ten counts were recorded for this clonotype. V is TRBV6-2 or TRBV6-3 and J is TRBJ2-5; TRBD2 aligns across 7 bases. V dropped 2 bases and J dropped 5; count of bases not matched to a gene: 8. This CDR3 has 15 amino acids. Germline V CDR1 and CDR2: MNHEY, SVGEGT. This CDR3 is CASSYPEVGGETQYF. The CDR3 DNA sequence: TGTGCCAGCAGTTACCCCGAGGTCGGGGGGGAGACCCAGTACTTC.

This clonotype has ten or more counts. The rearrangement joins TRBV2 to TRBJ2-7; 8 bases fit TRBD2. The CDR3 covers 14 residues. The V and J ends lost 10 bases and 4 bases, in that order; junction bases with no gene match: 12. The germline CDR1 and CDR2 sequences are SNHLY and FYNNEI. As DNA, the CDR3 is TGTGCCACTGAGCAGCAGGCGGGGGGATACGAGCAGTACTTC. The encoded protein is CATEQQAGGYEQYF. Combining the CDR3 with reference TRBV2 and TRBJ2-7 gives the whole variable domain EPEVTQTPSHQVTQMGQEVILRCVPISNHLYFYWYRQILGQKVEFLVSFYNNEISEKSEIFDDQFSVERPDGSNFTLKIRSTKLEDSAMYFCATEQQAGGYEQYFGPGTRLTVT.

The genes are TRBV4-1 and TRBJ1-1, with D hard to call. Germline values: CDR1 MGHRA, CDR2 YSYEKL. CDR3 length equals 11 residues. The V end was cut by 8 bases, the J end by 3 bases, with 7 bases between. The CDR3 protein is CASRRDTEAFF. The CDR3 coding sequence is TGCGCCAGCCGGAGGGACACTGAAGCTTTCTTT.

In this sample, this clonotype turned up many times. The genes are TRBV12-3 or TRBV12-4 and TRBJ1-1; D remains ambiguous. This CDR3 is 13 amino acids long. Trimming shortened V by 7 bases and J by 5 bases, and 14 bases separated the two germline ends. CDR3 DNA: TGTGCCAGCACCCTCCTAGCGGGGACTGAAGCTTTCTTT. This gives the protein CASTLLAGTEAFF.

The rearrangement uses TRBV10-3 and TRBJ1-4; possible D gene TRBD1, 6 bases. With 6 bases removed from V and 8 bases from J, the gap between germline ends came to 13 bases. Germline-derived CDR1 and CDR2 are ENHRY and SYGVKD. CDR3 length equals 13 residues. The CDR3 region has the DNA TGTGCCATCAGCTCAGGGGAAGAAGAAAAACTGTTTTTT. It encodes CAISSGEEEKLFF.

In the case of this clonotype: A read error may explain this, as a much larger clone is one base away. V usage is TRBV11-3 and J usage is TRBJ1-2; perhaps TRBD1 as D (6 bases). V lost 2 bases to trimming and J lost 13 bases, with 17 bases between them. The CDR3 extends over 13 amino acids. Germline V CDR1 and CDR2: SGHNT, YENEEA. The CDR3 DNA reads as TGTGCCAGCAGCTTAACCAGGGGCCTCCTAGGCACCTTC. Amino acids: CASSLTRGLLGTF.

As to this clonotype: Mismatch with germline at one junction end may stem from a read error. V usage is TRBV10-3 and J usage is TRBJ2-7, with TRBD1 matching over 7 bases. Germline V gene lookup returns CDR1 ENHRY and CDR2 SYGVKD. This CDR3 comprises 13 residues. Here the CDR3 reads CAIGQGVNYGQYF. The CDR3 bases are TGTGCCATCGGCCAGGGGGTCAATTACGGGCAGTACTTC.

The chain carries TRBV5-1 and TRBJ1-2; D uncertain. The CDR3 is 14 residues long. Germline V gene data show CDR1 as SGHRS and CDR2 as YFSETQ. The ends were cut back, 5 bases at V and 3 bases at J, with 14 bases in the middle. CDR3 sequence: CASSAGVWDYGYTF. CDR3 nucleotides: TGCGCCAGCAGTGCCGGAGTTTGGGACTATGGCTACACCTTC.

This clonotype has ten or more counts. The V call is TRBV24-1, the J call TRBJ2-3; a weak D match, TRBD2 (6 bases). This CDR3 is built from 16 residues. The germline V gene encodes CDR1 KGHDR and CDR2 SFDVKD. With 3 bases removed from V and 1 base from J, the gap between germline ends came to 13 bases. This chain's CDR3 is CATSDRTAGGTDTQYF. CDR3 DNA: TGTGCCACCAGTGATCGCACAGCGGGCGGCACAGATACGCAGTATTTT.

This clonotype was found a few times. J is TRBJ2-7 and V is TRBV6-2 or TRBV6-3; 8 bases align to TRBD2. The CDR3 sequence is 14 residues long. Per the germline V gene, CDR1 is MNHEY and CDR2 is SVGEGT. V lost 6 bases, J lost 6 bases, and 10 bases stayed unmatched. As DNA, the CDR3 is TGTGCCAGCAGATGCGGGACTAGGGCATGCGAGCAGTACTTC. Residues: CASRCGTRACEQYF.

In its sample, this clonotype was seen many times. The chain is built from TRBV19 and TRBJ2-1; TRBD2 matches at 7 bases. There are 13 residues in the CDR3. V was clipped by 6 bases and J by 6 bases; unmatched bases: 5. CDR1 LNHDA and CDR2 SQIVND come from the germline V gene (reference sequence). CDR3 coding DNA: TGTGCCAGTAGCGGGGGGATCGGCAATGAGCAGTTCTTC. Protein product: CASSGGIGNEQFF.

This clonotype appeared a few times. The CDR3 sequence is CASSLVWGPQETQYF. CDR3 sequence (DNA): TGTGCCAGCAGCTTGGTGTGGGGACCTCAAGAGACCCAGTACTTC. The chain uses TRBV5-6 and TRBJ2-5; the D gene could be TRBD1 or TRBD2 (5 bases each). CDR1 is SGHDT, CDR2 YYEEEE, per germline. The V and J ends lost 0 bases and 2 bases respectively, with 11 bases between them. This CDR3 comprises 15 residues.

This clonotype was observed a few times. CDR3 sequence: CACRTQNTEAFF. For the CDR3, the DNA is TGTGCTTGCAGGACACAGAACACTGAAGCTTTCTTT. V gene TRBV5-8 combines with J gene TRBJ1-1; D is possibly TRBD1 (5 bases). The CDR3 is 12 residues long. Germline V CDR1 and CDR2: SGHTS, YDEGEE.